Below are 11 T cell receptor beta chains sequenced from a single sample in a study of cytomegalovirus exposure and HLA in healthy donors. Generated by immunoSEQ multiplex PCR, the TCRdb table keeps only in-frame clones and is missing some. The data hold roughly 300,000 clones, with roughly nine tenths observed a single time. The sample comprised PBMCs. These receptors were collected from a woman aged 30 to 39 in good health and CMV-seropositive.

CDR3 amino acids: CASGSAHYGYTF. Here the CDR3 DNA reads TGTGCCAGCGGCTCCGCACACTATGGCTACACCTTC. The gene calls are TRBV27 and TRBJ1-2; no clear D gene. Per the germline V gene, CDR1 is MNHEY and CDR2 is SMNVEV (reference sequence). Trimming stripped 8 bases from V and 3 bases from J, with 10 bases between. There are 12 residues in the CDR3.

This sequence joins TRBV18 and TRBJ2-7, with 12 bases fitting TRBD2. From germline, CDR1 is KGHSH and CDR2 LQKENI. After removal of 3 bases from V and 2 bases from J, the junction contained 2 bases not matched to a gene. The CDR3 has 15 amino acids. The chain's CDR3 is CASSPTSGGPYEQYF. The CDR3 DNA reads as TGTGCCAGCTCACCTACTAGCGGGGGGCCCTACGAGCAGTACTTC. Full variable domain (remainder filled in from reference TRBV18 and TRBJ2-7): NAGVMQNPRHLVRRRGQEARLRCSPMKGHSHVYWYRQLPEEGLKFMVYLQKENIIDESGMPKERFSAEFPKEGPSILRIQQVVRGDSAAYFCASSPTSGGPYEQYFGPGTRLTVT.

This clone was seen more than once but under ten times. The CDR3 region has the DNA TGTGCCAGCAGCAAAGCGCCTCATCTGGCCCAGCATTTT. This gives the protein CASSKAPHLAQHF. The chain carries TRBV21-1 and TRBJ1-5. TRBV21-1 is marked as a pseudogene. There are 13 residues in the CDR3.

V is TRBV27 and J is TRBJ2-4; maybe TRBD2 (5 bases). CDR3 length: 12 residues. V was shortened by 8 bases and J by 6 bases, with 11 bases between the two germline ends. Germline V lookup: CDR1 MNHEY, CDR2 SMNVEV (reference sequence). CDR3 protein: CASWGAANIQYF. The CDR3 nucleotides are TGTGCCAGCTGGGGAGCAGCAAACATTCAGTACTTC.

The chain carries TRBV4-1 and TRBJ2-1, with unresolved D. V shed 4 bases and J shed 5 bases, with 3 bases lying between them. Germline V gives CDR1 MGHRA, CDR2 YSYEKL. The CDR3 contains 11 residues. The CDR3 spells CASSLNNEQFF. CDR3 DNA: TGCGCCAGCAGCCTAAACAATGAGCAGTTCTTC.

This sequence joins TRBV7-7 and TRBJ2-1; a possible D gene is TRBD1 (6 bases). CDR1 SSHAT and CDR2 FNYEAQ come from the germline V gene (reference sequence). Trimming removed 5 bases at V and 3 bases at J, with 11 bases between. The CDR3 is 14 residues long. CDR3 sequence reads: CASSPGTRYNEQFF. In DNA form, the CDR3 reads TGTGCCAGCAGCCCCGGGACACGCTACAATGAGCAGTTCTTC.

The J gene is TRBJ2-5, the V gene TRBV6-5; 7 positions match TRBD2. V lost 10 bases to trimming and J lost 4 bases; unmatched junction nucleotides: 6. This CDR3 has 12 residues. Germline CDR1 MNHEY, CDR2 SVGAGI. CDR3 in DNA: TGTGCCACCCAGCGGGACGCAGAGACCCAGTACTTC. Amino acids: CATQRDAETQYF.

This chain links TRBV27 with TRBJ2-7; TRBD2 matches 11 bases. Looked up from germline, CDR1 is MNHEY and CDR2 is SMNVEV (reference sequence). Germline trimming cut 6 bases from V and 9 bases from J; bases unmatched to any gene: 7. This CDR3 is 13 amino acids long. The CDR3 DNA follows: TGTGCCAGCAGGACTAGCGGGGTGTCAGCGCAGTACTTC. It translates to CASRTSGVSAQYF.

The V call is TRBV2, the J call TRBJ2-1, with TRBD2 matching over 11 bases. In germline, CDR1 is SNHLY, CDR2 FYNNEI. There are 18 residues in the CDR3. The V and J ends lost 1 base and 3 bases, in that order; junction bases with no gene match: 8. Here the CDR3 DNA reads TGTGCCAGCAGTGAAGAGGGACTAGCGGTGGGGTTCTACAATGAGCAGTTCTTC. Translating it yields CASSEEGLAVGFYNEQFF. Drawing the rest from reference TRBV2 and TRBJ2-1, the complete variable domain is EPEVTQTPSHQVTQMGQEVILRCVPISNHLYFYWYRQILGQKVEFLVSFYNNEISEKSEIFDDQFSVERPDGSNFTLKIRSTKLEDSAMYFCASSEEGLAVGFYNEQFFGPGTRLTVL.

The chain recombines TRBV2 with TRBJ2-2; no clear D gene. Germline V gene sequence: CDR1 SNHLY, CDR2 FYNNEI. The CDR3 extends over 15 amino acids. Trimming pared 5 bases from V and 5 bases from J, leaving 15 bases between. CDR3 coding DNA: TGTGCCAGCAGTATACAGAGTGCAAGGACCGGGGAGCTGTTTTTT. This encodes CASSIQSARTGELFF.

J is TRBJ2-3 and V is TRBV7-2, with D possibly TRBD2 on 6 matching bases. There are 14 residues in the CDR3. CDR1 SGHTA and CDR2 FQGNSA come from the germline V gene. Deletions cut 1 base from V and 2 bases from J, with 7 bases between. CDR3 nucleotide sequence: TGTGCCAGCAGCTTAGTGGGACTCACAGATACGCAGTATTTT. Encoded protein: CASSLVGLTDTQYF.